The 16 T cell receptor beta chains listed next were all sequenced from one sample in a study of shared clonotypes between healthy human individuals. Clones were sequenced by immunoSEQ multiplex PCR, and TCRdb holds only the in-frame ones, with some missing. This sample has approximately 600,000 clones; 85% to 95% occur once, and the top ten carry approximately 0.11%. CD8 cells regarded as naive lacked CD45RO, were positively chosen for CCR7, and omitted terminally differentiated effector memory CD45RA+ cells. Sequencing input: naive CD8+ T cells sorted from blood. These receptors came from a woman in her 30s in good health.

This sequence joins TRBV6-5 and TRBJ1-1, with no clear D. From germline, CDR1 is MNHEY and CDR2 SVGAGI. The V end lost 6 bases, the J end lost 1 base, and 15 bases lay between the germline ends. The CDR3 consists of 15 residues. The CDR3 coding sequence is TGTGCCAGCAGAAATACGGGCAATGGGAACACTGAAGCTTTCTTT. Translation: CASRNTGNGNTEAFF.

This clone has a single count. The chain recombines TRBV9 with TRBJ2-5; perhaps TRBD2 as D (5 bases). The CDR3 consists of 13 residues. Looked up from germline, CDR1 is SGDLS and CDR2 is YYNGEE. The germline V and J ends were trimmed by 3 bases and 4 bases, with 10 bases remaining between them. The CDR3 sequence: CASSGETTETQYF. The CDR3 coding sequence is TGTGCCAGCAGCGGCGAGACTACAGAGACCCAGTACTTC.

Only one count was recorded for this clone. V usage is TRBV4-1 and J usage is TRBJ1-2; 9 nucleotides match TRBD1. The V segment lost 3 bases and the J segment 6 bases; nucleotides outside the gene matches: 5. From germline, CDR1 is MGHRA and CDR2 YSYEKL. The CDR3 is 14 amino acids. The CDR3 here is CASSQIGTGNGYTF. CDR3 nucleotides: TGCGCCAGCAGCCAGATTGGGACAGGGAATGGCTACACCTTC.

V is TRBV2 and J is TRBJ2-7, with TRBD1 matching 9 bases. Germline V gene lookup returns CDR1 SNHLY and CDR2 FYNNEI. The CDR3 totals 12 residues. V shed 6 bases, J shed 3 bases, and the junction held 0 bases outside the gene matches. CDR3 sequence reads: CASRDRGYEQYF. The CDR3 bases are TGTGCCAGCAGGGACAGGGGCTACGAGCAGTACTTC.

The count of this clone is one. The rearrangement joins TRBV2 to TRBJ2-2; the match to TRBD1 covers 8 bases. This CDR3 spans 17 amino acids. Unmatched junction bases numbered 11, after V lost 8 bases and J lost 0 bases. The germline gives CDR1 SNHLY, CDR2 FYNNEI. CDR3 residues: CASGQDRDSANTGELFF. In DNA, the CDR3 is TGTGCCAGCGGCCAGGACAGGGACTCAGCGAACACCGGGGAGCTGTTTTTT. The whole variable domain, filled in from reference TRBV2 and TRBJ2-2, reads EPEVTQTPSHQVTQMGQEVILRCVPISNHLYFYWYRQILGQKVEFLVSFYNNEISEKSEIFDDQFSVERPDGSNFTLKIRSTKLEDSAMYFCASGQDRDSANTGELFFGEGSRLTVL.

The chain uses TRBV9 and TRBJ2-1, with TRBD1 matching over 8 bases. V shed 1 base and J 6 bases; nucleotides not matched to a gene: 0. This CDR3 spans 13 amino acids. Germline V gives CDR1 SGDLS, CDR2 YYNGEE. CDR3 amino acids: CASSVTGGNEQFF. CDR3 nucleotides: TGTGCCAGCAGCGTAACAGGGGGCAATGAGCAGTTCTTC. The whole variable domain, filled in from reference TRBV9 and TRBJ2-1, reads DSGVTQTPKHLITATGQRVTLRCSPRSGDLSVYWYQQSLDQGLQFLIQYYNGEERAKGNILERFSAQQFPDLHSELNLSSLELGDSALYFCASSVTGGNEQFFGPGTRLTVL.

CDR3 sequence reads: CASSHRDSVNTGELFF. The CDR3 region has the DNA TGTGCCAGCAGCCACAGGGACAGCGTAAACACCGGGGAGCTGTTTTTT. The chain joins TRBV7-8 to TRBJ2-2; 7 nucleotides align to TRBD1. The CDR3 spans 16 residues. From germline, CDR1 is SGHVS and CDR2 FQNEAQ. After removal of 5 bases from V and 2 bases from J, the junction contained 8 bases not matched to a gene.

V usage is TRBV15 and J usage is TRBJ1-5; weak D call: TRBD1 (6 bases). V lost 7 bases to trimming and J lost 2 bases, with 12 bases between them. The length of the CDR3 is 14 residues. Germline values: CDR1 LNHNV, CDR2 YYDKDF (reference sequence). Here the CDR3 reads CATTGEWGNQPQHF. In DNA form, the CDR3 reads TGTGCCACCACAGGGGAATGGGGCAATCAGCCCCAGCATTTT.

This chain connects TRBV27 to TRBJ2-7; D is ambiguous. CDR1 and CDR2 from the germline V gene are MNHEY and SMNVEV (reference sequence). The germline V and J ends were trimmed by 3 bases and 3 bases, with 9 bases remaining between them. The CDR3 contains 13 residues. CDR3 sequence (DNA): TGTGCCAGCAGTTTCGCATCCAACTACGAGCAGTACTTC. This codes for CASSFASNYEQYF.

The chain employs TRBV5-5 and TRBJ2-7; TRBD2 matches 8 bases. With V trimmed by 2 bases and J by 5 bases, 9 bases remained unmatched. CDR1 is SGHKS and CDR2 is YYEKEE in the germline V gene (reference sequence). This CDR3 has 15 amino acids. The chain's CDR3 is CASSFLFSGVHEQYF. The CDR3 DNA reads TGTGCCAGCAGCTTCCTATTTAGCGGGGTGCACGAGCAGTACTTC.

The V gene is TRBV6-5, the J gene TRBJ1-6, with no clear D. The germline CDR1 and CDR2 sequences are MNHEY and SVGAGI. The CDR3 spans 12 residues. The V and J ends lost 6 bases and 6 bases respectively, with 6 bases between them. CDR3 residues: CASRISNSPLHF. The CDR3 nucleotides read TGTGCCAGCAGGATATCTAATTCACCCCTCCACTTT.

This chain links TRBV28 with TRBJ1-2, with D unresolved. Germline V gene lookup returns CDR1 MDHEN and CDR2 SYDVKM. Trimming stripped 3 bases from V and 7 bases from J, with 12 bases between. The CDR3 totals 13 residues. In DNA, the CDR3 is TGTGCCAGCAGTTTCTATCCGGGAACTGGCTACACCTTC. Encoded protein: CASSFYPGTGYTF.

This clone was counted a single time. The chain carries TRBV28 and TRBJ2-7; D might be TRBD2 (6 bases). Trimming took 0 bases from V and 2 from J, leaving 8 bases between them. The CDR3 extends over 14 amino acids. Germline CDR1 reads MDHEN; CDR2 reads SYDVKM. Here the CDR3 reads CASSLWGGTYEQYF. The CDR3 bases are TGTGCCAGCAGTTTATGGGGGGGTACCTACGAGCAGTACTTC.

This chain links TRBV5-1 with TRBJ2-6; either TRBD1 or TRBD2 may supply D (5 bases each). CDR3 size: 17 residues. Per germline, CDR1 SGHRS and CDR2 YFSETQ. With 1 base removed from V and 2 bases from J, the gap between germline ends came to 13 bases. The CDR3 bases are TGCGCCAGCAGCTTGAATATACGGGGCACTGGGGCCAACGTCCTGACTTTC. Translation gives CASSLNIRGTGANVLTF.

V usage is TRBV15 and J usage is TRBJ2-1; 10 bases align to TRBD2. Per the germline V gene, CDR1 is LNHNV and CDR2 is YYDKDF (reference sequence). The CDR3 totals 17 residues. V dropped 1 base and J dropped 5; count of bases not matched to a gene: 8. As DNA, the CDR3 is TGTGCCACCAGCAGAGCTCCTAGCGGGAGTGAGGACAATGAGCAGTTCTTC. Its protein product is CATSRAPSGSEDNEQFF.

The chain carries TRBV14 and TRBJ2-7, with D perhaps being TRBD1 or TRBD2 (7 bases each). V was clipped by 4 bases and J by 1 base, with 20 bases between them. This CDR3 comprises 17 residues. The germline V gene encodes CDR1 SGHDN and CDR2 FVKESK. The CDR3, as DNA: TGTGCCAGCAGCCTCCGGGGGCGACAGGGAGGGTCCTACGAGCAGTACTTC. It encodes CASSLRGRQGGSYEQYF.